Listed below are T cell receptor beta chains from one sample, sequenced in a study of blood T cell repertoires in COVID-19. Sequencing was performed with immunoSEQ multiplex PCR; in TCRdb, only in-frame clones are kept and a portion is missing. The sample lists under 200,000 clones, 85% to 90% occurring once. The sample comprised peripheral blood. The receptors were gathered from a man aged 55 to 69 with COVID-19, enrolled during active disease. Both conserved end residues are part of each CDR3. Fields, in order: clone size, CDR3 length, D gene, J gene, V gene, CDR3 protein, CDR3 DNA. A D gene is named only where the DNA matches it firmly. Not all rows give a size; the values are once, few, many and, for expanded clones, a class.

>once|14|TRBD1|TRBJ1-2|TRBV7-2
CASSSQQGPYGYTF
TGTGCCAGCAGCTCCCAACAGGGGCCCTATGGCTACACCTTC
>once|16|-|TRBJ1-3|TRBV19
CATRREVLPSGNTIYF
TGTGCCACTCGAAGGGAGGTTCTACCCTCTGGAAACACCATATATTTT
>-|14|TRBD1|TRBJ1-5|TRBV28
CASSRTTGNQPQHF
TGTGCCAGCAGCCGGACGACAGGGAATCAGCCCCAGCATTTT
>-|15|TRBD1|TRBJ1-1|TRBV27
CASSLLRGQASQAFF
TGTGCCAGCAGTTTATTAAGAGGACAGGCGTCTCAAGCTTTCTTT
>-|14|TRBD1|TRBJ2-7|TRBV6-2/TRBV6-3
CASSYTTGAFEQYF
TGTGCCAGCAGTTACACAACAGGGGCGTTCGAGCAGTACTTC
>-|16|-|TRBJ1-1|TRBV6-6
CASSYGAGATNTEAFF
TGTGCCAGCAGTTACGGGGCAGGGGCTACGAACACTGAAGCTTTCTTT
>-|16|-|TRBJ2-7|TRBV4-1
CASSQDPGQPTYEQYF
TGCGCCAGCAGCCAAGATCCCGGACAGCCGACCTACGAGCAGTACTTC
>-|13|-|TRBJ1-3|TRBV30
CAWSSGAGNTIYF
TGTGCCTGGAGCTCAGGGGCCGGAAACACCATATATTTT
>once|15|TRBD1|TRBJ1-4|TRBV7-2
CASSGTGTGNEKLFF
TGTGCCAGCAGCGGAACCGGGACAGGGAACGAAAAACTGTTTTTT
>-|15|TRBD2|TRBJ2-1|TRBV7-2
CASSLETSGIHEQFF
TGTGCCAGCAGCTTAGAAACTAGCGGGATCCATGAGCAGTTCTTC
>few|12|TRBD1|TRBJ1-2|TRBV29-1
CSARTGNYGYTF
TGCAGCGCTCGGACAGGGAACTATGGCTACACCTTC
>-|15|-|TRBJ1-5|TRBV18
CASSPSRQDHQPQHF
TGTGCCAGCTCACCATCCCGACAGGACCATCAGCCCCAGCATTTT
>-|16|TRBD2|TRBJ2-7|TRBV19
CASSGKTSGSSYEQYF
TGTGCCAGTAGTGGAAAGACTAGCGGGAGCTCCTACGAGCAGTACTTC
>-|17|-|TRBJ1-1|TRBV19
CASSIGSSAGAGTEAFF
TGTGCCAGTAGTATAGGGTCGTCGGCGGGGGCGGGCACTGAAGCTTTCTTT
>-|13|-|TRBJ1-4|TRBV19
CASSSEVNEKLFF
TGTGCCAGTAGCTCGGAGGTTAATGAAAAACTGTTTTTT
>-|13|-|TRBJ1-5|TRBV28
CASSLAAPQPQHF
TGTGCCAGCAGTCTAGCGGCTCCCCAGCCCCAGCATTTT
>many|13|-|TRBJ2-7|TRBV19
CASSPTGFAEQYF
TGTGCCAGTAGTCCGACCGGGTTCGCCGAGCAGTACTTC
>-|16|TRBD2|TRBJ2-1|TRBV7-9
CASRIAIAGGLNEQFF
TGTGCCAGCAGAATAGCCATAGCGGGAGGGCTCAATGAGCAGTTCTTC
>-|14|TRBD1|TRBJ2-7|TRBV3-1/TRBV3-2
CASSQEDRGREQYF
TGTGCCAGCAGCCAAGAAGACAGGGGGCGCGAGCAGTACTTC
>few|15|TRBD2|TRBJ2-7|TRBV4-3
CASSRTAGDGYEQYF
TGCGCCAGCAGCCGAACAGCGGGAGACGGATACGAGCAGTACTTC
>-|13|TRBD1|TRBJ1-2|TRBV6-4
CASSESGTGGYTF
TGTGCCAGCAGTGAGTCGGGGACAGGGGGCTACACCTTC
>few|14|TRBD1|TRBJ1-1|TRBV18
CASSPKTGQGKAFF
TGTGCCAGCTCACCCAAAACGGGACAGGGAAAAGCTTTCTTT
>-|16|-|TRBJ1-6|TRBV27
CASSTTRFSYNSPLHF
TGTGCCAGCAGTACAACACGTTTCTCCTATAATTCACCCCTCCACTTT
>-|12|TRBD1|TRBJ1-2|TRBV19
CASSSRQGGYTF
TGTGCCAGTAGTAGCAGACAGGGCGGCTACACCTTC
>-|15|-|TRBJ1-2|TRBV6-5
CASSLVGAPLYGYTF
TGTGCCAGCAGTCTCGTGGGGGCTCCCCTTTATGGCTACACCTTC
>-|13|-|TRBJ2-7|TRBV6-4
CASSLDQGLQQYF
TGTGCCAGCAGTTTAGACCAGGGGCTCCAGCAGTACTTC
>-|14|TRBD1|TRBJ1-5|TRBV5-6
CASSWGQGGQPQHF
TGTGCCAGCAGCTGGGGACAGGGCGGACAGCCCCAGCATTTT
>-|13|-|TRBJ2-2|TRBV2
CASRQGSTGELFF
TGTGCCAGCAGACAGGGATCCACCGGGGAGCTGTTTTTT
>-|12|TRBD2|TRBJ2-4|TRBV19
CASSSGSNIQYF
TGTGCCAGTTCTAGCGGGAGTAACATTCAGTACTTC
>-|13|-|TRBJ1-2|TRBV7-6
CASSLARDGGYTF
TGTGCCAGCAGCTTAGCCAGGGATGGTGGCTACACCTTC
>-|19|-|TRBJ2-6|TRBV3-1/TRBV3-2
CASSRSIERGSFGANVLTF
TGTGCCAGCAGCCGGAGTATCGAACGAGGATCCTTTGGGGCCAACGTCCTGACTTTC
>-|13|-|TRBJ2-7|TRBV5-4
CATSLDSSYEQYF
TGTGCCACCTCACTAGATAGCTCCTACGAGCAGTACTTC
>-|17|TRBD1|TRBJ2-2|TRBV2
CASSEHFNRGNTGELFF
TGTGCCAGCAGTGAACACTTTAACAGGGGAAACACCGGGGAGCTGTTTTTT
>-|12|-|TRBJ2-7|TRBV27
CASAATGSEQYF
TGTGCCAGCGCGGCAACAGGGTCCGAGCAGTACTTC
>-|13|TRBD2|TRBJ2-1|TRBV7-8
CASSLGEREIGFF
TGTGCCAGCAGCTTAGGGGAGCGGGAAATAGGGTTCTTC
>-|16|TRBD2|TRBJ2-5|TRBV13
CASRWTSGGVGETQYF
TGTGCCAGCCGCTGGACTAGCGGGGGGGTAGGGGAGACCCAGTACTTC
>-|14|-|TRBJ1-5|TRBV5-6
CASSLGQNNQPQHF
TGTGCCAGCAGCTTGGGACAGAACAATCAGCCCCAGCATTTT
>-|14|-|TRBJ1-1|TRBV6-5
CASILRGGSTEAFF
TGTGCCAGCATACTACGGGGGGGATCCACTGAAGCTTTCTTT
>once|13|-|TRBJ1-2|TRBV12-3/TRBV12-4
CASSLPRVEGYTF
TGTGCCAGCAGTTTACCCCGTGTAGAAGGCTACACCTTC
>-|16|TRBD1|TRBJ2-2|TRBV3-1/TRBV3-2
CASSQGDRVYAGELFF
TGTGCCAGCAGCCAAGGCGACAGGGTTTACGCCGGGGAGCTGTTTTTT
>-|16|TRBD2|TRBJ2-7|TRBV11-1
CASSRRRLAGVNEQYF
TGTGCCAGCAGCCGGAGAAGACTAGCGGGAGTTAACGAGCAGTACTTC
>-|16|TRBD2|TRBJ2-7|TRBV11-2
CASSSISGRSLYEQYF
TGTGCCAGCAGCTCGATAAGCGGGAGGTCCCTCTACGAGCAGTACTTC
>-|15|-|TRBJ1-4|TRBV11-2
CASSLDQHGSEKLFF
TGTGCCAGCAGCTTAGACCAACACGGGAGTGAAAAACTGTTTTTT
>-|17|TRBD1|TRBJ2-7|TRBV4-3
CASSQFPLRGPTYEQYF
TGCGCCAGCAGCCAATTTCCTTTGAGGGGGCCCACTTACGAGCAGTACTTC
>-|14|TRBD1|TRBJ1-6|TRBV6-5
CASSYDRGRSPLHF
TGTGCCAGCAGTTACGACAGGGGGAGGTCACCCCTCCACTTT
>-|13|TRBD1|TRBJ1-2|TRBV19
CASSFDRGYGYTF
TGTGCCAGTAGTTTTGACAGGGGCTATGGCTACACCTTC
>-|15|TRBD1|TRBJ1-1|TRBV15
CATSIEGTVNTEAFF
TGTGCCACCAGCATCGAAGGGACAGTTAACACTGAAGCTTTCTTT
>-|15|TRBD1|TRBJ2-2|TRBV11-1
CASSTGTGNTGELFF
TGTGCCAGCAGCACCGGGACAGGGAACACCGGGGAGCTGTTTTTT
>-|14|-|TRBJ1-1|TRBV11-3
CASSLAPTDTEAFF
TGTGCCAGCAGCTTAGCCCCGACAGACACTGAAGCTTTCTTT
>-|15|TRBD1|TRBJ1-3|TRBV7-2
CASSSGQGTGNTIYF
TGTGCCAGCAGCTCTGGACAGGGCACTGGAAACACCATATATTTT